A selection of T cell receptor beta chains follows, all from one sample in a study of T cells in Graves' hyperthyroidism and ophthalmopathy. TCRdb re-called the multiplex PCR reads through MiXCR, storing one row per CDR3 protein. The profile shows about 46,000 distinct CDR3 sequences, 49% of them singletons. Sample: peripheral blood or thyroid tissue (not recorded which). Every receptor here comes from a woman between 50 and 59 years old with Graves' hyperthyroidism. The CDR3 runs from the conserved cysteine through the conserved F or W. A D gene is named only where the DNA matches it firmly. The listing skips clone size in some rows; elsewhere it reads once, few, many or a size class.

J gene: TRBJ1-5; clone size: many; D gene: .; V gene: TRBV6-5; CDR3 protein: CASRPRITDQPQHF; CDR3 DNA: TGTGCCAGCAGACCCCGGATCACCGATCAGCCCCAGCATTTT
J gene: TRBJ1-2; clone size: .; D gene: TRBD1; V gene: TRBV10-3; CDR3 protein: CASSYGQGATNYGYTF; CDR3 DNA: TGTGCCAGCAGTTACGGTCAGGGGGCAACTAACTATGGCTACACCTTC
J gene: TRBJ2-7; clone size: many; D gene: TRBD1; V gene: TRBV6-2/TRBV6-3; CDR3 protein: CASSDRGREQYF; CDR3 DNA: TGTGCCAGCAGTGACAGGGGGCGCGAGCAGTACTTC
J gene: TRBJ2-7; clone size: .; D gene: .; V gene: TRBV29-1; CDR3 protein: CSVVVGGYEQYF; CDR3 DNA: TGCAGCGTTGTGGTTGGTGGTTACGAGCAGTACTTC
J gene: TRBJ2-2; clone size: .; D gene: TRBD2; V gene: TRBV13; CDR3 protein: CASKQAGGVAGDDTGELFF; CDR3 DNA: TGTGCCAGCAAACAAGCGGGAGGGGTAGCGGGAGATGACACCGGGGAGCTGTTTTTT
J gene: TRBJ2-7; clone size: many; D gene: .; V gene: TRBV4-1; CDR3 protein: CASSQQTEAPHEQYF; CDR3 DNA: TGCGCCAGCAGCCAACAGACAGAGGCCCCCCACGAGCAGTACTTC
J gene: TRBJ1-2; clone size: medium-sized; D gene: .; V gene: TRBV7-9; CDR3 protein: CASINWGVDNYGYTF; CDR3 DNA: TGTGCCAGCATCAACTGGGGGGTGGACAACTATGGCTACACCTTC
J gene: TRBJ1-4; clone size: .; D gene: TRBD1; V gene: TRBV2; CDR3 protein: CASRQPMDRDEKLFF; CDR3 DNA: TGTGCCAGCAGACAGCCGATGGACAGGGATGAAAAACTGTTTTTT
J gene: TRBJ2-5; clone size: many; D gene: .; V gene: TRBV2; CDR3 protein: CASLGLGETQYF; CDR3 DNA: TGTGCCAGCCTAGGGTTGGGGGAGACCCAGTACTTC
J gene: TRBJ2-7; clone size: .; D gene: TRBD2; V gene: TRBV20-1; CDR3 protein: CSASGLAEYEQYF; CDR3 DNA: TGCAGTGCTAGTGGACTAGCGGAATACGAGCAGTACTTC
J gene: TRBJ2-2; clone size: .; D gene: TRBD1; V gene: TRBV2; CDR3 protein: CASRMTGANTGELFF; CDR3 DNA: TGTGCCAGCAGGATGACAGGGGCGAACACCGGGGAGCTGTTTTTT
J gene: TRBJ2-7; clone size: once; D gene: TRBD2; V gene: TRBV20-1; CDR3 protein: CSVKTSGSEQYF; CDR3 DNA: TGCAGTGTTAAGACTAGCGGGAGCGAGCAGTACTTC
J gene: TRBJ2-5; clone size: once; D gene: .; V gene: TRBV20-1; CDR3 protein: CSARGVGIETQYF; CDR3 DNA: TGCAGTGCTAGAGGGGTTGGGATCGAGACCCAGTACTTC
J gene: TRBJ1-1; clone size: .; D gene: .; V gene: TRBV25-1; CDR3 protein: CANPPPVGNTEAFF; CDR3 DNA: TGTGCCAACCCCCCTCCGGTCGGGAACACTGAAGCTTTCTTT
J gene: TRBJ1-2; clone size: .; D gene: .; V gene: TRBV7-2; CDR3 protein: CASSPGRGYGYTF; CDR3 DNA: TGTGCCAGCAGCCCCGGACGGGGCTATGGCTACACCTTC
J gene: TRBJ2-5; clone size: .; D gene: TRBD1; V gene: TRBV20-1; CDR3 protein: CSARPVDRGMGETQYF; CDR3 DNA: TGCAGTGCTAGACCGGTGGACAGGGGGATGGGGGAGACCCAGTACTTC
J gene: TRBJ2-5; clone size: .; D gene: TRBD1; V gene: TRBV7-3; CDR3 protein: CASSSTGGTQETQYF; CDR3 DNA: TGTGCCAGCAGCTCCACAGGGGGAACCCAAGAGACCCAGTACTTC
J gene: TRBJ2-6; clone size: many; D gene: .; V gene: TRBV6-6; CDR3 protein: CASTQTGSSGANVLTF; CDR3 DNA: TGTGCCAGCACACAGACAGGTTCCTCTGGGGCCAACGTCCTGACTTTC
J gene: TRBJ2-7; clone size: .; D gene: TRBD2; V gene: TRBV29-1; CDR3 protein: CSVDPGLGYEQYF; CDR3 DNA: TGCAGCGTTGATCCGGGACTAGGCTACGAGCAGTACTTC
J gene: TRBJ2-1; clone size: .; D gene: .; V gene: TRBV20-1; CDR3 protein: CSARPLEWGYNEQFF; CDR3 DNA: TGCAGTGCTAGGCCCCTCGAGTGGGGCTACAATGAGCAGTTCTTC
J gene: TRBJ1-4; clone size: few; D gene: TRBD1; V gene: TRBV20-1; CDR3 protein: CSARTGGMDEKLFF; CDR3 DNA: TGCAGTGCTAGGACAGGGGGCATGGATGAAAAACTGTTTTTT
J gene: TRBJ2-3; clone size: .; D gene: TRBD2; V gene: TRBV9; CDR3 protein: CASSFSGSTDTQYF; CDR3 DNA: TGTGCCAGCAGCTTTAGCGGGAGCACAGATACGCAGTATTTC
J gene: TRBJ1-3; clone size: many; D gene: .; V gene: TRBV19; CDR3 protein: CATPEKGYGNTIYF; CDR3 DNA: TGTGCCACGCCTGAGAAGGGGTATGGAAACACCATATATTTT
J gene: TRBJ2-5; clone size: once; D gene: .; V gene: TRBV10-3; CDR3 protein: CAISDNEGTTQETQYF; CDR3 DNA: TGTGCCATCAGTGATAATGAGGGGACCACCCAAGAGACCCAGTACTTC
J gene: TRBJ1-5; clone size: .; D gene: TRBD1; V gene: TRBV2; CDR3 protein: CAGSSGQLNQPQHF; CDR3 DNA: TGTGCCGGCAGCTCGGGACAGTTAAATCAGCCCCAGCATTTT
J gene: TRBJ2-3; clone size: once; D gene: .; V gene: TRBV7-3; CDR3 protein: CASSPWGGGGDTQYF; CDR3 DNA: TGTGCCAGCAGCCCTTGGGGAGGGGGAGGAGATACGCAGTATTTT
J gene: TRBJ1-2; clone size: .; D gene: .; V gene: TRBV10-3; CDR3 protein: CAIRAAGSGFYGYTF; CDR3 DNA: TGTGCCATCAGGGCCGCAGGGAGCGGCTTCTATGGCTACACCTTC
J gene: TRBJ2-5; clone size: .; D gene: TRBD1; V gene: TRBV7-9; CDR3 protein: CASSLGIQGDVTQYF; CDR3 DNA: TGTGCCAGCAGCTTAGGAATTCAGGGGGACGTGACCCAGTACTTC
J gene: TRBJ1-2; clone size: .; D gene: .; V gene: TRBV29-1; CDR3 protein: CSVETVYSYTF; CDR3 DNA: TGCAGCGTTGAAACAGTCTATAGCTACACCTTC
J gene: TRBJ2-7; clone size: .; D gene: .; V gene: TRBV29-1; CDR3 protein: CSVFRRGEGKTYEQYF; CDR3 DNA: TGCAGCGTCTTCCGCCGGGGAGAGGGCAAGACCTACGAGCAGTACTTC
J gene: TRBJ1-6; clone size: .; D gene: .; V gene: TRBV28; CDR3 protein: CASSLSRGTNSPLHF; CDR3 DNA: TGTGCCAGCAGTTTATCTAGAGGGACAAATTCACCCCTCCACTTT
J gene: TRBJ2-5; clone size: .; D gene: .; V gene: TRBV7-2; CDR3 protein: CASSLRADQETQYF; CDR3 DNA: TGTGCCAGCAGCTTAAGGGCAGACCAAGAGACCCAGTACTTC
J gene: TRBJ2-5; clone size: .; D gene: .; V gene: TRBV24-1; CDR3 protein: CATSEGSPGETQYF; CDR3 DNA: TGTGCCACCAGTGAGGGCAGCCCCGGGGAGACCCAGTACTTC
J gene: TRBJ2-5; clone size: .; D gene: .; V gene: TRBV2; CDR3 protein: CASSESQGGETQYF; CDR3 DNA: TGTGCCAGCAGTGAAAGCCAGGGAGGAGAGACCCAGTACTTC
J gene: TRBJ2-7; clone size: many; D gene: TRBD1; V gene: TRBV12-3/TRBV12-4; CDR3 protein: CASSFGQGSSYEQYF; CDR3 DNA: TGTGCCAGCAGTTTCGGACAGGGAAGCTCCTACGAGCAGTACTTC
J gene: TRBJ2-3; clone size: .; D gene: TRBD1; V gene: TRBV10-3; CDR3 protein: CASSLFDLGQGITDTQYF; CDR3 DNA: TGTGCCAGCAGTTTATTCGATCTAGGACAGGGGATCACAGATACGCAGTATTTT
J gene: TRBJ2-7; clone size: .; D gene: .; V gene: TRBV28; CDR3 protein: CATWGSGYEQYF; CDR3 DNA: TGTGCCACGTGGGGGTCCGGCTACGAGCAGTACTTC
J gene: TRBJ1-5; clone size: once; D gene: .; V gene: TRBV29-1; CDR3 protein: CSVSSVETQHF; CDR3 DNA: TGCAGCGTTTCTAGCGTGGAGACCCAGCATTTT
J gene: TRBJ1-1; clone size: .; D gene: .; V gene: TRBV29-1; CDR3 protein: CSVEGVTEAFF; CDR3 DNA: TGCAGCGTTGAAGGGGTGACTGAAGCTTTCTTT
J gene: TRBJ2-7; clone size: .; D gene: TRBD2; V gene: TRBV7-9; CDR3 protein: CASSLLAGGTYEQYF; CDR3 DNA: TGTGCCAGCAGCTTACTAGCGGGAGGAACTTACGAGCAGTACTTC
J gene: TRBJ1-1; clone size: once; D gene: .; V gene: TRBV20-1; CDR3 protein: CGASEGPNTEALF; CDR3 DNA: TGCGGTGCTAGCGAGGGCCCGAACACTGAAGCTCTCTTT
J gene: TRBJ1-5; clone size: .; D gene: TRBD1; V gene: TRBV2; CDR3 protein: CASSEGDSHQPQHF; CDR3 DNA: TGTGCCAGCAGTGAGGGGGACAGCCATCAGCCCCAGCATTTT
J gene: TRBJ1-4; clone size: .; D gene: .; V gene: TRBV20-1; CDR3 protein: CSLRPATNEKLFF; CDR3 DNA: TGCAGCCTTAGGCCTGCAACTAATGAAAAACTGTTTTTT